The 9 T cell receptor beta chains listed next were all sequenced from one sample in a study of T cell clones after liver transplantation. Using immunoSEQ multiplex PCR, the repertoire was profiled, and TCRdb retains in-frame clones only, with some absent. The sample yields roughly 80,000 clones, roughly 82% seen once. The sample was CD4+ T cells from blood, taken 46 months after liver transplant. These receptors were obtained from a human patient who received a liver transplant. Certain T cells may be donor cells from the graft.

This clone was detected once. This sequence joins TRBV2 and TRBJ2-3, with 9 bases identical to TRBD2. V was clipped by 6 bases and J by 2 bases; unmatched bases: 9. The CDR3 totals 16 residues. Germline lookup yields CDR1 SNHLY and CDR2 FYNNEI. The CDR3 region is CASRKLGGRATDTQYF. DNA of the CDR3: TGTGCCAGCAGGAAACTAGGCGGGAGGGCCACAGATACGCAGTATTTT. The variable domain in full, with the rest retrieved from reference TRBV2 and TRBJ2-3, is EPEVTQTPSHQVTQMGQEVILRCVPISNHLYFYWYRQILGQKVEFLVSFYNNEISEKSEIFDDQFSVERPDGSNFTLKIRSTKLEDSAMYFCASRKLGGRATDTQYFGPGTRLTVL.

Only a few counts were recorded for this clone. The chain uses TRBV6-5 and TRBJ2-5, with 9 bases that match TRBD2. Trimming removed 4 bases from V and 6 bases from J; junction bases left unmatched: 12. Germline V gene lookup returns CDR1 MNHEY and CDR2 SVGAGI. This CDR3 has 16 residues. The CDR3 region is CASSSPRAGGLKTQYF. The CDR3 nucleotides read TGTGCCAGCAGTTCCCCAAGGGCGGGAGGGCTGAAGACCCAGTACTTC.

J is TRBJ1-2 and V is TRBV19, with TRBD1 identical over 7 bases. Germline trimming cut 9 bases from V and 4 bases from J; bases unmatched to any gene: 5. Germline V lookup: CDR1 LNHDA, CDR2 SQIVND (reference sequence). CDR3 length: 12 amino acids. In DNA form, the CDR3 reads TGTGCCAGCAGCAGACAGGGCTATGGCTACACCTTC. As protein: CASSRQGYGYTF.

This clone was detected once. This chain uses TRBV2 with TRBJ2-1; 11 nucleotides line up with TRBD2. V was clipped by 8 bases and J by 6 bases; unmatched bases: 0. Germline assignment: CDR1 SNHLY and CDR2 FYNNEI. The CDR3 is 12 amino acids. The CDR3 sequence: CASGTSGNEQFF. The DNA for the CDR3 is TGTGCCAGCGGGACTAGCGGCAATGAGCAGTTCTTC.

This chain uses TRBV2 with TRBJ1-1, with D unresolved. CDR1 is SNHLY, CDR2 FYNNEI, per germline. V was clipped by 4 bases and J by 6 bases, with 6 bases between them. CDR3 length: 11 residues. The DNA for the CDR3 is TGTGCCAGCAGTGTTTCCGCTGAAGCTTTCTTT. Its protein is CASSVSAEAFF.

In DNA form, the CDR3 reads TGTGCCAGCACCTCAGGGATGCTGTCTGGAAACACCATATATTTT. Amino acids: CASTSGMLSGNTIYF. The rearrangement joins TRBV28 to TRBJ1-3; possible D gene TRBD1, 5 bases. Germline CDR1 MDHEN, CDR2 SYDVKM. This CDR3 has 15 amino acids. Between the trimmed V and J ends, which lost 7 bases and 1 base, there was a span of 14 bases.

The J gene is TRBJ2-2, the V gene TRBV27, with D maybe TRBD2 (7 bases). Germline loops: CDR1 MNHEY, CDR2 SMNVEV (reference sequence). The CDR3 length is 18 residues. Between the trimmed V and J ends, which lost 3 bases and 5 bases, there was a span of 22 bases. The CDR3 protein is CASSFLSRGGVGTGELFF. The CDR3 nucleotides read TGTGCCAGCAGTTTCCTCTCGAGAGGGGGGGTGGGAACCGGGGAGCTGTTTTTT.

The rearrangement links TRBV28 to TRBJ2-3; 9 positions agree with TRBD2. Germline values: CDR1 MDHEN, CDR2 SYDVKM. The CDR3 has 16 residues. The ends lost 1 base at V and 2 bases at J; junction bases unmatched: 4. CDR3 DNA sequence: TGTGCCAGCAGTTTATTCAGCGGGAGGACCACAGATACGCAGTATTTT. It is translated as CASSLFSGRTTDTQYF. Drawing the rest from reference TRBV28 and TRBJ2-3, the complete variable domain is DVKVTQSSRYLVKRTGEKVFLECVQDMDHENMFWYRQDPGLGLRLIYFSYDVKMKEKGDIPEGYSVSREKKERFSLILESASTNQTSMYLCASSLFSGRTTDTQYFGPGTRLTVL.

This clone was detected only once. The chain couples TRBV29-1 to TRBJ1-5, with D possibly matching TRBD1 (5 bases). CDR1 SQVTM and CDR2 ANQGSEA come from the germline V gene. This CDR3 is 12 amino acids long. Trimming cost V 4 bases and J 7 bases, with 11 bases left between them. The CDR3 loop is CSVAEGEQPQHF. In DNA form, the CDR3 reads TGCAGCGTTGCTGAAGGGGAGCAGCCCCAGCATTTT.